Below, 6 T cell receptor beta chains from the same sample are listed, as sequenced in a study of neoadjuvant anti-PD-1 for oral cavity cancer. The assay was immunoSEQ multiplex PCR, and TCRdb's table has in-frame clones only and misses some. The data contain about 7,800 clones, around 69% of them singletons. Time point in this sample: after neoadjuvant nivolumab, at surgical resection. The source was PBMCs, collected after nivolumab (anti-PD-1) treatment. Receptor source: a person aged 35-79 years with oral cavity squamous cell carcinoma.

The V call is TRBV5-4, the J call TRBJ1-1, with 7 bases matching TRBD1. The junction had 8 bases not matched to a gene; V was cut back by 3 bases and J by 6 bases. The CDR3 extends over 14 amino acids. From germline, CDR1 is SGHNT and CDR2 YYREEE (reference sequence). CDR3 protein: CASSSTGAAAEAFF. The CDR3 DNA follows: TGTGCCAGCAGCTCCACAGGGGCGGCCGCTGAAGCTTTCTTT.

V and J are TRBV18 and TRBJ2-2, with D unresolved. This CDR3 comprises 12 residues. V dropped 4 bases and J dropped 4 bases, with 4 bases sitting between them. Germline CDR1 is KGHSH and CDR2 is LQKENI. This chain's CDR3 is CASSLSTGELFF. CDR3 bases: TGTGCCAGCTCACTGAGCACCGGGGAGCTGTTTTTT. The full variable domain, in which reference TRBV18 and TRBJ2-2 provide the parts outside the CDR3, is NAGVMQNPRHLVRRRGQEARLRCSPMKGHSHVYWYRQLPEEGLKFMVYLQKENIIDESGMPKERFSAEFPKEGPSILRIQQVVRGDSAAYFCASSLSTGELFFGEGSRLTVL.

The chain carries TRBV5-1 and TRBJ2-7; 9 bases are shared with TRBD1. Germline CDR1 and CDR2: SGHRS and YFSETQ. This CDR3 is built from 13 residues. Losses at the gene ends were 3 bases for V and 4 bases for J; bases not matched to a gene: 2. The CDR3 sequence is CASSWDRVYEQYF. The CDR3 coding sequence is TGCGCCAGCAGCTGGGACAGGGTTTACGAGCAGTACTTC.

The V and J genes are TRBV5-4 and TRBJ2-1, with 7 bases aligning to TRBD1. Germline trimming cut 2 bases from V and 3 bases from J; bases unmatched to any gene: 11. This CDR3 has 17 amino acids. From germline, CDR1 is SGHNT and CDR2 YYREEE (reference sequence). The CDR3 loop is CASSLQTRTGYYNEQFF. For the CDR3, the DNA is TGTGCCAGCAGCTTACAAACCAGGACAGGCTACTACAATGAGCAGTTCTTC. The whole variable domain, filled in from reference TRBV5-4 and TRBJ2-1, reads ETGVTQSPTHLIKTRGQQVTLRCSSQSGHNTVSWYQQALGQGPQFIFQYYREEENGRGNFPPRFSGLQFPNYSSELNVNALELDDSALYLCASSLQTRTGYYNEQFFGPGTRLTVL.

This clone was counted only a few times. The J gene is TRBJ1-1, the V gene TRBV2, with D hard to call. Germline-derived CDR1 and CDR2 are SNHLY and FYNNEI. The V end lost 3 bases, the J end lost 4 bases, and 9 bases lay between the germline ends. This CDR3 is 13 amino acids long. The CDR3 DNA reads TGTGCCAGCAGTGAGTCCGGATTCACTGAAGCTTTCTTT. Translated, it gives CASSESGFTEAFF.

The CDR3 bases are TGCGCCAGCAGCCAAGTCCTCGCCCGGGTTCCCCCCTACGAGCAGTACTTC. Its translation is CASSQVLARVPPYEQYF. This rearrangement joins TRBV4-3 to TRBJ2-7; D uncertain. The CDR3 extends over 17 amino acids. V was shortened by 1 base and J by 2 bases, with 18 bases between the two germline ends. Germline CDR1 is LGHNA and CDR2 is YSLEER.